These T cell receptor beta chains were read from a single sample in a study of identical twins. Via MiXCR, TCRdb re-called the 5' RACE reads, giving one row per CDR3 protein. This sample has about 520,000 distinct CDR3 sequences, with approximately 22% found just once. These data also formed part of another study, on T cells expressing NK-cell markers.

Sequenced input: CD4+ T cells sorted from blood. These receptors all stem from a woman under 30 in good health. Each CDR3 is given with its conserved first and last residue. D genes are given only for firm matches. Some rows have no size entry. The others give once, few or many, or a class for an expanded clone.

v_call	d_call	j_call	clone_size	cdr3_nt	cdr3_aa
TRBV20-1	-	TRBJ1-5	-	TGCAGTGCTAGAGAGTCACTAAAGAAGGTCGATCAGCCCCAGCATTTT	CSARESLKKVDQPQHF
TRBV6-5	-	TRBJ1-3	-	TGTGCCAGCAGTTACGGTGGTTCCATATATTTT	CASSYGGSIYF
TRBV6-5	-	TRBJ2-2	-	TGTGCCAGCAGTTACTCGGTCCATTCTACGGTTAACACCGGGGAGCTGTTTTTT	CASSYSVHSTVNTGELFF
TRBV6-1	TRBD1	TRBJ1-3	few	TGTGCCAGCAGTACGGACAGGGGATCTGGAAACACCATATATTTT	CASSTDRGSGNTIYF
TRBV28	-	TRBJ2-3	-	TGTGCCAGCGGGTCTTATCAGGGCACAGATACGCAGTATTTT	CASGSYQGTDTQYF
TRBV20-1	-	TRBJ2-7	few	TGCAGTGCTCCATGGGCCTACGAGCAGTACTTC	CSAPWAYEQYF
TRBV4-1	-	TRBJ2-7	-	TGCGCCAGCAGCCGGATGCCTAGGAGGGACAGCTTCGCCTACGAGCAGTACTTC	CASSRMPRRDSFAYEQYF
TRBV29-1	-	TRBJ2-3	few	TGCAGCGTTGTTTCAGGGGCAGATACGCAGTATTTT	CSVVSGADTQYF
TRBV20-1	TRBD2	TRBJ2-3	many	TGCAGTGCTAGGCGCACTAGCGGGGTCAGAACAGATACGCAGTATTTT	CSARRTSGVRTDTQYF
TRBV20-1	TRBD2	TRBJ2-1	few	TGCAGTGCTAGAACCCCGGGGGGGCCGGGAGAGCAGTTCTTC	CSARTPGGPGEQFF
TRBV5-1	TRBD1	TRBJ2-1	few	TGCGCCAGCAGTCCGGGACAGGTAGGGAATGAGCAGTTCTTC	CASSPGQVGNEQFF
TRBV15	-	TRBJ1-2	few	TGTGCCACCAGCAGAGGGACGCTTCTGAGCAGTGGCTACACCTTC	CATSRGTLLSSGYTF
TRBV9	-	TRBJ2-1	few	TGTGCCAGCAGCGTGAGTTTTCGCAATGAGCAGTTCTTC	CASSVSFRNEQFF
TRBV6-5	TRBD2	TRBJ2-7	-	TGTGCCAGCAGTTCCTCGTCTAGCGGGAGCTACGAGCAGTACTTC	CASSSSSSGSYEQYF
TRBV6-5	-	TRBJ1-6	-	TGTGCCAGCAGTTACCGCAATCTGGGTAGGGACTTTAATTCACCCCTCCACTTT	CASSYRNLGRDFNSPLHF
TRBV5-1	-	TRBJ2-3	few	TGCGCCAGCAGCATGACTCCGGCGGATACGCAGTATTTT	CASSMTPADTQYF
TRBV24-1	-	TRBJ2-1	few	TGTGCCACCAGTGACGGCCCGGGGACGGGGAATGAGCAGTTCTTC	CATSDGPGTGNEQFF
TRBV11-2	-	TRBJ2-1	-	TGTGCCAGCAGCTTAGCCGTGGGGAATGAGCAGTTCTTC	CASSLAVGNEQFF
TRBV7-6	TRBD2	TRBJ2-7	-	TGTGCCAGCAGCTCTCAAGGGGGACTAGCGGGATCCGAGCAGTACTTC	CASSSQGGLAGSEQYF
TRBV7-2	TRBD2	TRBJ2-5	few	TGTGCCAGCAGCTTAGGTTTAGCGGGAGGGCCTGCCGAGACCCAGTACTTC	CASSLGLAGGPAETQYF
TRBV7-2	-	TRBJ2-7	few	TGTGCCAGCAGCTTAGGGGCGCTCACCTACGAGCAGTACTTC	CASSLGALTYEQYF
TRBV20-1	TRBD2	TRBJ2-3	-	TGCAGTGCTATTACTAGCGGGAGAAGAGATACGCAGTATTTT	CSAITSGRRDTQYF
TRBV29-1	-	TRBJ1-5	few	TGCAGCGTCCTCTTCGGACATGGTCAGCCCCAGCATTTT	CSVLFGHGQPQHF
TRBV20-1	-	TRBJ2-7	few	TGCAGTGCTAGAGTAGCAGGGTTAATAGCCGAGCAGTACTTC	CSARVAGLIAEQYF
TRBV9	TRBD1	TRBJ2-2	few	TGTGCCAGCAGCGTTACCGGGACAGGGATCGCCGGGGAGCTGTTTTTT	CASSVTGTGIAGELFF
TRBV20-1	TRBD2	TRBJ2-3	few	TGCAGTGCTAGAGATCCGAGACTAGCAGGAGATACGCAGTATTTT	CSARDPRLAGDTQYF
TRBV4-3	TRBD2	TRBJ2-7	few	TGCGCCAGCAGCCACAGAGCCGGGACTAGTCCCTACGAGCAGTACTTC	CASSHRAGTSPYEQYF
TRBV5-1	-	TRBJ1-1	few	TGCGCCAGCAACGGGCCCAACCTGAACACTGAAGCTTTCTTT	CASNGPNLNTEAFF
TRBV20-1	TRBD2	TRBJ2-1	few	TGCAGTGCTAGAGCGAGCGGGAGGGCGCGTAATGAGCAGTTCTTC	CSARASGRARNEQFF
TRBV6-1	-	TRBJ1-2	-	TGTGCCAGCAGGACCCGGGACAAAGCTAACTATGGCTACACCTTC	CASRTRDKANYGYTF
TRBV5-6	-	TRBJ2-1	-	TGTGCCAGCAGCTTACTCCGGAGCGACAAGGTGCATTTGAACAATGAGCAGTTCTTC	CASSLLRSDKVHLNNEQFF
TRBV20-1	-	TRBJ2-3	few	TGCAGTGCTAGATATAGCATGACCACAGATACGCAGTATTTT	CSARYSMTTDTQYF
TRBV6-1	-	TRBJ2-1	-	TGTGCCAGCAGCGGACGTCTCAACTCCTACAATGAGCAGTTCTTC	CASSGRLNSYNEQFF
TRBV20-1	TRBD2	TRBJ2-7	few	TGCAGTGCTAGAGTTGGGACTAGCGGTCTCTACGAGCAGTACTTC	CSARVGTSGLYEQYF
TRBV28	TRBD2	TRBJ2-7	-	TGTGCCAGCAGTCCAGCGGGGAGCTCCTACGAGCAGTACTTC	CASSPAGSSYEQYF
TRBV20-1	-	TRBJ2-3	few	TGCAGTGCTAGTGAGCGGACTAGCACAGATACGCAGTATTTT	CSASERTSTDTQYF
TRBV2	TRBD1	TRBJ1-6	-	TGTGCCAGCAACACCGGGACAGGGGATTCACCCCTCCACTTT	CASNTGTGDSPLHF
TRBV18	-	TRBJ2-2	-	TGTGCCAGCTCACGTCGGACGGAGAACACCGGGGAGCTGTTTTTT	CASSRRTENTGELFF
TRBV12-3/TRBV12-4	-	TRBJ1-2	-	TGTGCCAGCAGTTTGCGTCAGTTTAATGGCTACACCTTC	CASSLRQFNGYTF
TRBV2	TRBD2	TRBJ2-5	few	TGTGCCAGCAGGAACTTACTAGCGGGGGGAACCCAGTACTTC	CASRNLLAGGTQYF
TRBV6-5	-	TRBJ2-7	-	TGTGCCAGCAGGTCTCAGGGGCCCCGATACTTC	CASRSQGPRYF
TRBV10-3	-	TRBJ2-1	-	TGTGCCATCAGTGAGTCTTCACGAGTCGGTGAGCAGTTCTTC	CAISESSRVGEQFF
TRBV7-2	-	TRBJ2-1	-	TGTGCCAGCAGCTTCCGGACTGGGGATGAGCAGTTCTTC	CASSFRTGDEQFF
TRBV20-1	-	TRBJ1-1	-	TGCAGTGCTAGAGGACAGCTGCACAACACTGAAGCTTTCTTT	CSARGQLHNTEAFF
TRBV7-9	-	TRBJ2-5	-	TGTGCCAGCAGCTTAGATTTATTCGACCAAGAGACCCAGTACTTC	CASSLDLFDQETQYF
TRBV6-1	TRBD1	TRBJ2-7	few	TGTGCCAGCAGATGGACAGGGGCCAACGAGCAGTACTTC	CASRWTGANEQYF
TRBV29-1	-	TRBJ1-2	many	TGCAGCGTTGACCAACGTGGCAGTCCTAACTATGGCTACACCTTC	CSVDQRGSPNYGYTF
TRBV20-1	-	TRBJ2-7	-	TGCAGTGCTCTACAGGGACCCCAGAACGAGCAGTACTTC	CSALQGPQNEQYF